The source of this T cell receptor beta chain is a study of blood T cell repertoires in COVID-19. V dropped 3 bases and J dropped 0 bases, with 11 bases sitting between them. Germline CDR1 reads SGHRS; CDR2 reads YFSETQ. The length of the CDR3 is 15 residues. Assay used: immunoSEQ multiplex PCR; TCRdb lists only in-frame clones, some missing. The profile shows tens of thousands of clones, about nine tenths of them singletons. Sequencing was carried out using peripheral blood. The clonotype comes from a man aged 65 to 85 with active COVID-19. The chain recombines TRBV5-1 with TRBJ2-3, with a weak D call TRBD1 (5 bases). The CDR3 bases are TGCGCCAGCAGCTCGCAGGGCACTAGCACAGATACGCAGTATTTT. Its protein product is CASSSQGTSTDTQYF.